This TCR beta chain was retrieved from a study of blood T cell repertoires in COVID-19. About the research overall: In each case, the material was cDNA or gDNA derived from T cells, B-cell-depleted T cells, or PBMCs.

There are 14 residues in the CDR3. V was clipped by 1 base and J by 3 bases; unmatched bases: 1. Germline V gives CDR1 SGHAT, CDR2 FQNNGV. About this clone itself: Possible read error: a much larger clone is one base away.

Generated by immunoSEQ multiplex PCR, the TCRdb table keeps only in-frame clones and is missing some. The table lists approximately 200,000 clones, around 80% of them singletons. Sequencing was performed on peripheral blood. The receptor's source is a woman of 80 years or more with COVID-19, enrolled during active disease. The chain uses TRBV11-2 and TRBJ2-7; 9 bases agree with TRBD1. CDR3 in amino acids: CASSLGGQGYEQYF. The CDR3 DNA sequence: TGTGCCAGCAGCTTAGGGGGACAGGGCTACGAGCAGTACTTC.